The 11 T cell receptor beta chains below all came from one sample that was sequenced in a study of blood T cell repertoires in COVID-19. Profiled with immunoSEQ multiplex PCR; TCRdb holds only in-frame clones, not every one. The profile shows 47,000 or so clones, 65% to 90% of them singletons. Sequencing was done on a sample of peripheral blood. These receptors were taken from a woman older than 75 with COVID-19, enrolled during active disease.

This clone was seen a few times. The J gene is TRBJ1-1, the V gene TRBV30; TRBD1 agrees at 7 bases. Germline V gene data show CDR1 as GTSNPN and CDR2 as SVGIG (reference sequence). V lost 0 bases to trimming and J lost 8 bases; unmatched junction nucleotides: 3. This CDR3 contains 12 residues. The CDR3 DNA follows: TGTGCCTGGAGTGTGATGACAGGGGAAGCTTTCTTT. Protein: CAWSVMTGEAFF.

This clone was seen only once. V gene TRBV2 combines with J gene TRBJ1-5, with TRBD1 identical over 7 bases. Losses at the gene ends were 5 bases for V and 3 bases for J; bases not matched to a gene: 4. The CDR3 length is 14 residues. Germline CDR1 and CDR2: SNHLY and FYNNEI. CDR3 amino acids: CASSTGVNNQPQHF. CDR3 DNA: TGTGCCAGCAGTACAGGGGTCAACAATCAGCCCCAGCATTTT.

To note about this clone: Other nucleotide sequences from this sample produce the same CDR3. The chain combines TRBV11-2 with TRBJ2-3; TRBD2 matches at 9 bases. The CDR3 spans 15 residues. V dropped 2 bases and J dropped 0; count of bases not matched to a gene: 0. CDR1 and CDR2 from the germline V gene are SGHAT and FQNNGV. The DNA of the CDR3 is TGTGCCAGCAGCTTACTAGCGGGAAGCACAGATACGCAGTATTTT. This gives the protein CASSLLAGSTDTQYF.

The CDR3 is CASSLERGLETQYF. DNA of the CDR3: TGTGCCAGCAGCTTGGAGCGAGGGTTGGAGACCCAGTACTTC. This sequence joins TRBV5-5 and TRBJ2-5; D may be TRBD2 (5 bases). CDR1 and CDR2 (germline): SGHKS, YYEKEE (reference sequence). The CDR3 runs 14 residues. Between the trimmed V and J ends, which lost 0 bases and 5 bases, there was a span of 11 bases.

This chain connects TRBV4-1 to TRBJ2-1; the D gene is possibly TRBD2 (5 bases). Trimming pared 8 bases from V and 5 bases from J, leaving 10 bases between. Germline CDR1 is MGHRA and CDR2 is YSYEKL. The CDR3 extends over 12 amino acids. CDR3 in DNA: TGCGCCAGCCTGGACTGGGACAATGAGCAGTTCTTC. It codes for CASLDWDNEQFF.

This chain connects TRBV28 to TRBJ2-1, with 11 bases matching TRBD1. V shed 4 bases and J 7 bases; nucleotides not matched to a gene: 3. CDR1 MDHEN and CDR2 SYDVKM come from the germline V gene. The CDR3 contains 14 residues. CDR3 DNA: TGTGCCAGCAGTTGGACAGGGGGCTGGAATGAGCAGTTCTTC. It encodes CASSWTGGWNEQFF.

This clone came up a few times. The V gene is TRBV11-2, the J gene TRBJ1-1; 10 bases agree with TRBD1. Germline CDR1 is SGHAT and CDR2 is FQNNGV. After removal of 4 bases from V and 10 bases from J, the junction contained 3 bases not matched to a gene. This CDR3 comprises 12 residues. The DNA of the CDR3 is TGTGCCAGCAGCTCCGACAGGGGGCGAGCTTTCTTT. It encodes CASSSDRGRAFF.

The V call is TRBV7-9, the J call TRBJ2-7; 7 bases align to TRBD1. There are 17 residues in the CDR3. The germline gives CDR1 SEHNR, CDR2 FQNEAQ (reference sequence). J gave up 0 bases and V 1 base, and 9 bases lay outside the gene matches. The CDR3 loop reads CASSLGFSRQGSYEQYF. CDR3 coding DNA: TGTGCCAGCAGCTTAGGGTTCTCGAGACAGGGCTCCTACGAGCAGTACTTC.

The chain combines TRBV2 with TRBJ2-2; the match to TRBD1 covers 8 bases. CDR1 is SNHLY and CDR2 is FYNNEI in the germline V gene. CDR3 size: 14 residues. V trimming: 7 bases; J trimming: 1 base; junction bases outside the gene matches: 2. The CDR3, as DNA: TGTGCCAGCAAAGGACAGGGGAACACCGGGGAGCTGTTTTTT. This codes for CASKGQGNTGELFF.

V and J are TRBV6-6 and TRBJ2-5; TRBD2 matches 7 bases. The CDR3 loop spans 15 amino acids. Germline trimming cut 2 bases from V and 5 bases from J; bases unmatched to any gene: 8. Per the germline V gene, CDR1 is MNHNY and CDR2 is SVGAGI (reference sequence). For the CDR3, the DNA is TGTGCCAGCAGTTACGACGGGGGAGGGTGGGAGACCCAGTACTTC. This sequence encodes CASSYDGGGWETQYF.

The rearrangement joins TRBV18 to TRBJ2-6; tentatively, D is TRBD1 (5 bases). In germline, CDR1 is KGHSH, CDR2 LQKENI. The CDR3 consists of 16 residues. With 3 bases removed from V and 0 bases from J, the gap between germline ends came to 9 bases. The CDR3 nucleotides are TGTGCCAGCTCACCGACAGCTAACTCTGGGGCCAACGTCCTGACTTTC. It codes for CASSPTANSGANVLTF.